These T cell receptor beta chains were read from a single sample in a study of cytomegalovirus exposure and HLA in healthy donors. Produced via immunoSEQ multiplex PCR; TCRdb's table is partial and in-frame only. The data contain 210,000 or so clones, around 84% of them seen just once; the ten biggest clones take up 0.2% to 0.25%. Material for sequencing was PBMCs. These receptors originate from a girl aged 2 to 10 in good health and CMV-seronegative. Both conserved end residues are part of each CDR3. D genes are given only for firm matches. For some rows the clone size is stated as once, few or many, or as a class when expanded; others skip it.

D gene	V gene	J gene	clone size	CDR3 protein	CDR3 DNA
TRBD1	TRBV7-3	TRBJ1-1	-	CASSSQGALLTEAFF	TGTGCCAGCAGCTCCCAGGGGGCGCTTTTAACTGAAGCTTTCTTT
TRBD1	TRBV2	TRBJ1-5	-	CASSKGDRGDQPQHF	TGTGCCAGCAGTAAAGGGGACAGGGGAGATCAGCCCCAGCATTTT
TRBD1	TRBV7-9	TRBJ1-1	-	CASSRDRGNTEAFF	TGTGCCAGCAGCCGCGACAGGGGAAACACTGAAGCTTTCTTT
TRBD1	TRBV4-1	TRBJ2-7	-	CASSPKLPGTGLHEQYF	TGCGCCAGCAGCCCTAAATTGCCCGGGACAGGGCTCCACGAGCAGTACTTC
TRBD1	TRBV5-1	TRBJ1-2	-	CASSLAPDRGNGYTF	TGCGCCAGCAGCTTGGCCCCGGACAGGGGAAATGGCTACACCTTC
-	TRBV5-4	TRBJ2-6	-	CASSATSISGANVLTF	TGTGCCAGCAGCGCGACATCTATCTCTGGGGCCAACGTCCTGACTTTC
-	TRBV5-1	TRBJ1-4	-	CASSLTGQSREKLFF	TGCGCCAGCAGCTTAACAGGGCAGAGTCGTGAAAAACTGTTTTTT
-	TRBV6-1	TRBJ2-2	-	CASSEARDSLNTGELFF	TGTGCCAGCAGTGAAGCTCGAGACAGCCTGAACACCGGGGAGCTGTTTTTT
TRBD2	TRBV5-1	TRBJ2-5	once	CASSLSISGGAIQETQYF	TGCGCCAGCAGCTTGTCCATTAGCGGGGGGGCCATCCAAGAGACCCAGTACTTC
TRBD1	TRBV29-1	TRBJ2-1	-	CSVAGTGGNKLKNEQFF	TGCAGCGTTGCCGGGACAGGGGGCAATAAGTTAAAGAATGAGCAGTTCTTC
TRBD1	TRBV5-1	TRBJ2-7	-	CASSFLVGGTGSEQYF	TGCGCCAGCAGCTTCTTGGTGGGCGGGACAGGGTCCGAGCAGTACTTC
-	TRBV6-1	TRBJ1-4	-	CASEVRDGGEKLFF	TGTGCCAGCGAAGTGAGAGACGGGGGTGAAAAACTGTTTTTT
TRBD2	TRBV7-9	TRBJ2-7	once	CASSSGLALNYEQYF	TGTGCCAGCAGCTCGGGACTAGCCCTAAACTACGAGCAGTACTTC
TRBD2	TRBV10-3	TRBJ2-1	-	CATGLAGSYNEQFF	TGTGCCACCGGACTAGCTGGCTCCTACAATGAGCAGTTCTTC
TRBD1	TRBV10-3	TRBJ1-5	-	CATAQGQGDINQPQHF	TGTGCCACCGCCCAAGGACAGGGGGACATCAATCAGCCCCAGCATTTT
TRBD2	TRBV10-3	TRBJ2-3	-	CAISDWRGGASTDTQYF	TGTGCCATCAGTGACTGGCGGGGAGGGGCTAGCACAGATACGCAGTATTTT
TRBD2	TRBV7-3	TRBJ2-1	once	CASSYRTSDYNEQFF	TGTGCCAGCAGCTACCGGACTAGCGATTACAATGAGCAGTTCTTC
TRBD1	TRBV18	TRBJ1-1	-	CASSPTGSSLGTEAFF	TGTGCCAGCTCGCCGACAGGGTCTTCCCTGGGTACTGAAGCTTTCTTT
-	TRBV5-1	TRBJ1-2	-	CASSFTGLEGYTF	TGCGCCAGCAGCTTTACAGGGTTGGAAGGCTACACCTTC
TRBD1	TRBV7-9	TRBJ1-4	-	CASSWTYRGKEKLFF	TGTGCCAGCAGCTGGACCTACAGGGGGAAAGAAAAACTGTTTTTT
TRBD1	TRBV13	TRBJ1-2	-	CASSTLDRVRSDYGYTF	TGTGCCAGCAGCACCTTGGACAGGGTAAGAAGCGACTATGGCTACACCTTC
TRBD1	TRBV18	TRBJ2-7	once	CASSPLQGTTGQYF	TGTGCCAGCTCACCACTACAGGGGACGACGGGGCAGTACTTC
-	TRBV30	TRBJ2-7	-	CAWSVLGYEQYF	TGTGCCTGGAGTGTACTCGGGTACGAGCAGTACTTC
TRBD1	TRBV7-9	TRBJ1-1	-	CASSAYRGPNTEAFF	TGTGCCAGCAGCGCCTACAGGGGGCCGAACACTGAAGCTTTCTTT
TRBD2	TRBV10-1	TRBJ2-5	-	CASSVGGGETQYF	TGCGCCAGCAGTGTCGGCGGGGGAGAGACCCAGTACTTC
TRBD2	TRBV5-4	TRBJ2-1	-	CASSLGGAGGREQFF	TGTGCCAGCAGCTTGGGGGGAGCGGGAGGGCGGGAGCAGTTCTTC
TRBD1	TRBV19	TRBJ2-7	-	CASSIPGQGVNEQYF	TGTGCCAGTAGTATCCCGGGACAGGGGGTAAACGAGCAGTACTTC
-	TRBV6-5	TRBJ1-1	few	CASSYTRHRGADAFF	TGTGCCAGCAGTTACACACGACACCGAGGAGCGGATGCTTTCTTT
-	TRBV5-1	TRBJ2-5	-	CASSFSVQETQYF	TGCGCCAGCAGCTTCAGCGTACAAGAGACCCAGTACTTC
-	TRBV15	TRBJ1-1	-	CATSRGSGDTEAFF	TGTGCCACCAGCAGGGGGTCGGGGGACACTGAAGCTTTCTTT
TRBD1	TRBV2	TRBJ1-5	-	CASSSRTGGNQPQHF	TGTGCCAGCAGTTCTCGGACAGGGGGGAATCAGCCCCAGCATTTT
-	TRBV7-9	TRBJ2-3	few	CASSSGGGTDTQYF	TGTGCCAGCAGCTCCGGAGGTGGCACAGATACGCAGTATTTT
TRBD2	TRBV10-3	TRBJ2-1	-	CAISESLAGGYNEQFF	TGTGCCATCAGTGAGTCACTAGCGGGGGGTTACAATGAGCAGTTCTTC
TRBD1	TRBV18	TRBJ1-3	-	CASSPLTTRQGKSGNTIYF	TGTGCCAGCTCACCTTTGACCACAAGACAGGGAAAAAGTGGAAACACCATATATTTT
TRBD2	TRBV15	TRBJ2-1	once	CATSGGLAGPEQFF	TGTGCCACCAGTGGGGGACTAGCGGGTCCGGAGCAGTTCTTC
-	TRBV4-1	TRBJ2-7	-	CASSQSPSSEQYF	TGCGCCAGCAGCCAAAGTCCCTCCAGCGAGCAGTACTTC
-	TRBV30	TRBJ1-6	-	CAWRGTGPLHF	TGTGCCTGGAGGGGTACCGGGCCCCTCCACTTT
-	TRBV2	TRBJ2-7	-	CASSLVYYEQYF	TGTGCCAGCAGTCTAGTATACTACGAGCAGTACTTC
TRBD2	TRBV7-9	TRBJ2-3	few	CASSALAGGPPDTQYF	TGTGCCAGCAGCGCTCTAGCGGGGGGGCCCCCAGATACGCAGTATTTT
TRBD1	TRBV11-2	TRBJ2-5	-	CASSSSQGALETQYF	TGTGCCAGCAGCTCCTCACAGGGGGCCTTAGAGACCCAGTACTTC
-	TRBV2	TRBJ1-5	-	CASSVGATSNQPQHF	TGTGCCAGCAGTGTGGGGGCGACTAGCAATCAGCCCCAGCATTTT
-	TRBV7-3	TRBJ1-1	once	CASSLNPGLGAFF	TGTGCCAGCAGCTTAAATCCGGGACTTGGAGCTTTCTTT
-	TRBV6-1	TRBJ1-1	few	CASSDKGGNTEAFF	TGTGCCAGCAGTGATAAGGGAGGGAACACTGAAGCTTTCTTT
-	TRBV19	TRBJ2-1	-	CASSIDLARGASYNEQFF	TGTGCCAGTAGTATAGATCTAGCGCGAGGGGCCTCCTACAATGAGCAGTTCTTC
TRBD2	TRBV9	TRBJ2-3	-	CASSPHNGLADTQYF	TGTGCCAGCAGCCCGCATAACGGACTAGCTGATACGCAGTATTTT
-	TRBV7-9	TRBJ2-7	-	CASSLGISPQGEQYF	TGTGCCAGCAGCTTAGGAATCTCCCCTCAGGGCGAGCAGTACTTC
TRBD1	TRBV5-6	TRBJ1-5	-	CASSGGQTSNQPQHF	TGTGCCAGCAGCGGGGGACAGACTAGCAATCAGCCCCAGCATTTT
TRBD1	TRBV27	TRBJ2-7	-	CASSLSRTGSGEQYF	TGTGCCAGCAGTTTATCTCGGACAGGGAGTGGGGAGCAGTACTTC
TRBD1	TRBV6-5	TRBJ1-3	-	CASSYDRASGNTIYF	TGTGCCAGCAGCTACGACAGGGCGTCTGGAAACACCATATATTTT
-	TRBV9	TRBJ1-1	-	CASSPGGRPEAFF	TGTGCCAGCAGCCCGGGGGGCCGGCCCGAAGCTTTCTTT
TRBD1	TRBV5-1	TRBJ2-5	-	CASSRGRGGETQYF	TGCGCCAGCAGCAGGGGGCGAGGGGGAGAGACCCAGTACTTC
TRBD2	TRBV7-6	TRBJ2-2	-	CASIPPGTSGRIGELFF	TGTGCCAGCATACCCCCCGGGACTAGCGGGAGAATCGGGGAGCTGTTTTTT